This T cell receptor beta chain derives from a study of blood T cell repertoires in COVID-19. The wider study: Material from acute and convalescent COVID-19 was sourced from the United States, Italy and Spain.

In this sample, this clone turned up a few times. Sequenced by immunoSEQ multiplex PCR; TCRdb stores in-frame clones only, minus some. This sample has approximately 180,000 clones, with around 76% found just once. Sequencing was done on a sample of PBMCs or T cells enriched from blood (not recorded which). The receptor's source is a woman in her forties or fifties with acute COVID-19.

The DNA for the CDR3 is TGTGCCAGTAGCAGGGCGGAGGGTGAGCAGTTCTTC. This sequence encodes CASSRAEGEQFF. V usage is TRBV19 and J usage is TRBJ2-1, with D maybe TRBD2 (6 bases). V lost 6 bases to trimming and J lost 9 bases, with 12 bases between them. The germline gives CDR1 LNHDA, CDR2 SQIVND (reference sequence). The CDR3 totals 12 residues. Using reference TRBV19 and TRBJ2-1 for the parts outside the CDR3, the full variable domain is DGGITQSPKYLFRKEGQNVTLSCEQNLNHDAMYWYRQDPGQGLRLIYYSQIVNDFQKGDIAEGYSVSREKKESFPLTVTSAQKNPTAFYLCASSRAEGEQFFGPGTRLTVL.